The T cell receptor (beta chain) under discussion was sequenced for a study of T-cell memory formation after mild COVID-19 (dated by TCRdb to the early 2020s). Turning to the overall study: TCR sequence clusters from the two donors were largely donor specific. Longitudinal TCRalpha and TCRbeta repertoire sequencing tracked T-cell clones expanding and contracting after mild COVID-19 in a couple of donors. The cohort was made up of two young adult volunteers, one female and one male, who were previously healthy.

Germline trimming: 5 bases from V, 4 bases from J; junction bases outside gene matches: 7. For CDR1 and CDR2, the germline V gene lists MNHEY and SVGAGI. CDR3 length: 15 amino acids, cysteine to phenylalanine. The only DNA kept is the CDR3, 45 bases in frame from the first base. Ficoll-Paque density gradient centrifugation was the method used to isolate PBMCs. This clonotype was recorded a few times. Its binding antigen is unknown. Base qualities are missing; no much larger clone stands one base away. The investigation overall reported the following: Some responding clones were detected in pre-infection memory, suggesting pre-existing cross-reactive memory T cells joined the SARS-CoV-2 response. SARS-CoV-2 specificity of the second-wave clones peaking on day 37 was not confirmed. Only two mild cases were covered in the study, and larger cohorts including severe cases with pre-infection samples were considered necessary. Clones contracting from day 15 to 85 had balanced CD4/CD8 phenotypes, while a second wave expanding from day 15 to 37 was biased towards CD4+. Contracting CD4+ clones were located mainly in the CM and EM memory subsets, whereas CD8+ clones were found to be enriched in EMRA.

The reads were generated on an Illumina NovaSeq 6000. TCRalpha and TCRbeta cDNA libraries were built by 5'RACE with constant-segment primers, adding sample barcodes and unique molecular identifiers. RNA was extracted from every sample with Trizol reagent. Library amplification was performed in two PCR steps, and a second sample barcode and Illumina TruSeq adapters were introduced in the second step. The libraries were sequenced on an Illumina NovaSeq using 2 x 150 bp paired-end reads. As for the authors' bioinformatics: Reads were demultiplexed and collapsed into UMI-guided consensus sequences with migec v1.2.7. With mixcr v2.1.11, UMI consensuses were aligned to TRA and TRB V and J templates and assembled into clonotypes. Expanded or contracted clonotypes were those called significant by both edgeR and NoisET, with noise models trained on biological replicates. For edgeR calls, the thresholds were a false discovery rate-adjusted p below 0.01 and a log2 fold-change of 1. PCA with hierarchical clustering of max-normalized trajectories of the 1000 most abundant clonotypes was used as exploratory dynamics analysis. Each responding clone was given a CD4 or CD8 phenotype based on the CD4+ and CD8+ repertoires, which had been sequenced separately. TCRdb passed the public sequencing reads through fastp at Q25 and MiXCR, retaining productive beta sequences. Rows matching on CDR3 protein sequence are summarized as one entry with the most common DNA and genes. The V and J calls and clone size are TCRdb's, not the authors'. The sample profile shows 40,000 or so distinct CDR3 sequences; 6.6% of them were found once. 0.79% of the sample lies in the top ten.

Recombination linked TRBV6-5 to TRBJ2-1, with 8 central nucleotides matching TRBD2. Sequencing used PBMCs or a T cell subset sorted from them (not recorded which). The TCR sequence derives from an adult who had mild COVID-19 (a few samples of this study predate the infection). The sample titles of this study are shuffled in the database, so cell type and time point are left out. The nucleotides read TGTGCCAGCAGTAGCGGGAGAAGCCCATACAATGAGCAGTTCTTC. Protein translation: CASSSGRSPYNEQFF.